This entry lists 27 T cell receptor beta chains sequenced from one sample in a study of follicular helper T cells after annual influenza vaccination. Time point described: 2015-2016 season, pre-vaccination. TCRdb's table, derived via immunoSEQ multiplex PCR, lists solely in-frame clones and lacks some. The sample shows some 10,000 clones, 81% of them seen only once. The specimen comprised CXCR5+ CD38- circulating T follicular helper cells from blood, sampled on the day of influenza vaccination. Regarding subset: circulating Tfh, non-naive CD4+CXCR5+PD-1+ (ICOS+CD38+ or ICOS-CD38-). These receptors were obtained from an adult who received the influenza vaccine.

J is TRBJ2-7 and V is TRBV5-8; perhaps TRBD1 as D (5 bases). The V and J ends lost 5 bases and 7 bases respectively, with 19 bases between them. Germline V gene data show CDR1 as SGHTS and CDR2 as YDEGEE. The CDR3 totals 14 residues. CDR3 loop: CASSLRQPPYEQYF. The CDR3 nucleotides are TGTGCCAGCAGTCTGAGACAGCCTCCTTATGAGCAGTACTTC.

The J gene is TRBJ2-1, the V gene TRBV9, with 9 bases identical to TRBD2. V lost 0 bases and J lost 8; bases outside the gene matches: 6. This CDR3 spans 15 amino acids. Germline V gene data show CDR1 as SGDLS and CDR2 as YYNGEE. The CDR3 sequence is CASSVGASGKDEQFF. CDR3 DNA: TGTGCCAGCAGCGTAGGGGCTAGCGGGAAGGATGAGCAGTTCTTC.

The rearrangement joins TRBV6-1 to TRBJ2-7; perhaps TRBD2 as D (5 bases). The V end lost 6 bases, the J end lost 6 bases, and 9 bases lay between the germline ends. CDR3 size: 11 residues. Germline CDR1 MNHNS, CDR2 SASEGT. The DNA of the CDR3 is TGTGCCAGCAGAGAGGGCCCCGAGCAGTACTTC. It yields the protein CASREGPEQYF.

The chain is built from TRBV19 and TRBJ2-3; 7 bases match TRBD1. Germline CDR1 LNHDA, CDR2 SQIVND (reference sequence). J lost 9 bases, V lost 4 bases, and 16 bases had no gene match. The CDR3 has 16 amino acids. CDR3 coding DNA: TGTGCCAGTAGTAGGGGACAGCCCGCCGTGGTGGGGACGCAGTATTTT. Translation gives CASSRGQPAVVGTQYF.

The chain joins TRBV4-1 to TRBJ2-7; D might be TRBD1 (5 bases). Germline loops: CDR1 MGHRA, CDR2 YSYEKL. CDR3 size: 14 residues. Deletions cut 1 base from V and 2 bases from J, with 9 bases between. The CDR3 spells CASSQAQGPYEQYF. The CDR3 DNA reads as TGCGCCAGCAGCCAAGCGCAGGGCCCCTACGAGCAGTACTTC.

The genes are TRBV30 and TRBJ1-5, with no clear D. Germline V CDR1 and CDR2: GTSNPN, SVGIG (reference sequence). Between the trimmed V and J ends, which lost 0 bases and 6 bases, there was a span of 12 bases. CDR3 length: 14 amino acids. Here the CDR3 reads CAWSVNVGVQPQHF. The CDR3 nucleotides read TGTGCCTGGAGTGTAAACGTAGGAGTTCAGCCCCAGCATTTT. Complete variable domain (other parts from reference TRBV30 and TRBJ1-5): SQTIHQWPATLVQPVGSPLSLECTVEGTSNPNLYWYRQAAGRGLQLLFYSVGIGQISSEVPQNLSASRPQDRQFILSSKKLLLSDSGFYLCAWSVNVGVQPQHFGDGTRLSIL.

The J gene is TRBJ2-1, the V gene TRBV23-1; 8 nucleotides agree with TRBD2. TRBV23-1 is an ORF, and what it does is uncertain. The CDR3 loop spans 15 amino acids. Trimming removed 2 bases from V and 7 bases from J; junction bases left unmatched: 7. The CDR3 here is CASSQNSGTDNEQFF. The CDR3 coding sequence is TGCGCCAGCAGTCAAAATAGCGGGACGGATAATGAGCAGTTCTTC.

The genes are TRBV5-1 and TRBJ2-7; possible D gene TRBD1, 6 bases. From germline, CDR1 is SGHRS and CDR2 YFSETQ. Trimming took 4 bases from V and 6 from J, leaving 11 bases between them. This CDR3 is 12 amino acids long. The CDR3 protein is CASSREQGEQYF. CDR3 nucleotides: TGCGCCAGCAGCCGAGAACAGGGCGAGCAGTACTTC.

V is TRBV6-1 and J is TRBJ1-3; D perhaps matches TRBD1 (5 bases). The germline gives CDR1 MNHNS, CDR2 SASEGT. V was cut by 6 bases and J by 2 bases, with 11 bases left in between. The length of the CDR3 is 14 residues. The CDR3 sequence is CASSAGTTGNTIYF. CDR3 DNA sequence: TGTGCCAGCAGCGCAGGGACTACTGGAAACACCATATATTTT.

V is TRBV7-2 and J is TRBJ1-2; D is perhaps TRBD1 (5 bases). Trimming pared 5 bases from V and 0 bases from J, leaving 16 bases between. CDR3 length equals 16 residues. CDR1 is SGHTA, CDR2 FQGNSA, per germline. The CDR3 loop is CASSPTGGITNYGYTF. The CDR3 coding sequence is TGTGCCAGCAGCCCTACGGGGGGAATAACTAACTATGGCTACACCTTC.

This sequence joins TRBV30 and TRBJ1-1; D is unresolved. Germline V gene data show CDR1 as GTSNPN and CDR2 as SVGIG (reference sequence). Trimming removed 6 bases from V and 4 bases from J, with 21 bases in between. The CDR3 length is 15 residues. CDR3 residues: CACGREGNMFTEAFF. The CDR3 nucleotides are TGTGCCTGTGGACGGGAGGGAAATATGTTCACTGAAGCTTTCTTT.

This clone came up a few times. The chain couples TRBV28 to TRBJ2-1; tentatively, D is TRBD1 or TRBD2 (5 bases each). From germline, CDR1 is MDHEN and CDR2 SYDVKM. Trimming took off 6 bases at V and 6 bases at J, with 9 bases between the two ends. The CDR3 consists of 12 residues. The CDR3 is CASRGVGNEQFF. In DNA form, the CDR3 reads TGTGCCAGCAGGGGGGTTGGCAATGAGCAGTTCTTC.

The V gene is TRBV19, the J gene TRBJ2-1; D uncertain. Trimming removed 4 bases from V and 7 bases from J, with 5 bases in between. Germline V gene data show CDR1 as LNHDA and CDR2 as SQIVND (reference sequence). The CDR3 covers 11 residues. CDR3 amino acids: CASSRGNEQFF. The CDR3 bases are TGTGCCAGTAGTAGGGGTAATGAGCAGTTCTTC.

This chain links TRBV5-6 with TRBJ2-2; D is unresolved. Trimming shortened V by 2 bases and J by 5 bases, and 10 bases separated the two germline ends. Germline values: CDR1 SGHDT, CDR2 YYEEEE. The CDR3 is 14 residues long. The CDR3 nucleotides are TGTGCCAGCAGCTTAAATTTGGGGACCGGGGAGCTGTTTTTT. It encodes CASSLNLGTGELFF.

This clone was observed once. This CDR3 is also generated by other DNA sequences in the sample. The gene calls are TRBV30 and TRBJ2-7; D possibly corresponds to TRBD1 (6 bases). CDR1 and CDR2 (germline): GTSNPN, SVGIG (reference sequence). The CDR3 covers 12 residues. The V end was cut by 2 bases, the J end by 4 bases, with 9 bases between. This chain's CDR3 is CAWSQQGYEQYF. In DNA, the CDR3 is TGTGCCTGGAGTCAACAGGGTTACGAGCAGTACTTC.

The J gene is TRBJ1-5, the V gene TRBV4-1; D is perhaps TRBD1 (5 bases). V lost 0 bases and J 6 bases, leaving 18 bases between the germline ends. This CDR3 spans 17 amino acids. Germline CDR1 and CDR2: MGHRA and YSYEKL. CDR3 in DNA: TGCGCCAGCAGCCAAGAGGTTATCGGGGCGCTGAGTCAGCCCCAGCATTTT. This codes for CASSQEVIGALSQPQHF.

This chain joins TRBV5-1 and TRBJ2-2; maybe TRBD1 (6 bases). The length of the CDR3 is 17 residues. Trimming took off 0 bases at V and 4 bases at J, with 16 bases between the two ends. CDR1 and CDR2 from the germline V gene are SGHRS and YFSETQ. The CDR3: CASSLAFRGDGTGELFF. The CDR3 DNA follows: TGCGCCAGCAGCTTGGCCTTCAGGGGAGATGGCACCGGGGAGCTGTTTTTT.

The genes are TRBV7-7 and TRBJ2-1; D might be TRBD1 or TRBD2, each matching 5 bases. Germline V CDR1 and CDR2: SSHAT, FNYEAQ (reference sequence). The V end lost 5 bases, the J end lost 4 bases, and 18 bases lay between the germline ends. This CDR3 comprises 16 residues. CDR3 sequence reads: CASSLTTRDPYNEQFF. CDR3 bases: TGTGCCAGCAGCCTTACGACAAGGGACCCTTACAATGAGCAGTTCTTC.

The chain is built from TRBV28 and TRBJ2-1, with D possibly matching TRBD1 (5 bases). This CDR3 is 16 amino acids long. The V gene's germline CDR1 is MDHEN and CDR2 SYDVKM. Between the trimmed V and J ends, which lost 5 bases and 6 bases, there was a span of 20 bases. The chain's CDR3 is CASSAFSGMMGNEQFF. In DNA form, the CDR3 reads TGTGCCAGCAGTGCATTTTCAGGGATGATGGGCAATGAGCAGTTCTTC.

This clone appeared once. The genes are TRBV5-1 and TRBJ2-3, with D possibly matching TRBD2 (5 bases). The germline V and J ends were trimmed by 4 bases and 3 bases, with 12 bases remaining between them. The CDR3 loop spans 14 amino acids. Germline CDR1 SGHRS, CDR2 YFSETQ. The chain's CDR3 is CASSPGLGTDTQYF. CDR3 coding DNA: TGCGCCAGCAGCCCTGGACTCGGGACAGATACGCAGTATTTT.

This clone was seen a few times. The chain links TRBV5-1 to TRBJ2-5; tentatively, D is TRBD1 or TRBD2 (5 bases each). V lost 1 base and J 2 bases, leaving 12 bases between the germline ends. The CDR3 is 15 amino acids. Germline CDR1 and CDR2: SGHRS and YFSETQ. The CDR3 is CASSLTGTEQETQYF. CDR3 nucleotide sequence: TGCGCCAGCAGCTTGACTGGGACGGAACAAGAGACCCAGTACTTC.

V and J are TRBV2 and TRBJ1-3; possibly TRBD1 for D (6 bases). The CDR3 spans 16 residues. CDR1 SNHLY and CDR2 FYNNEI come from the germline V gene. Trimming stripped 7 bases from V and 0 bases from J, with 16 bases between. The CDR3 sequence is CASTPRTASSGNTIYF. CDR3 DNA sequence: TGTGCCAGCACCCCTAGGACAGCGAGCTCTGGAAACACCATATATTTT. Filled out from reference TRBV2 and TRBJ1-3, the complete variable domain reads EPEVTQTPSHQVTQMGQEVILRCVPISNHLYFYWYRQILGQKVEFLVSFYNNEISEKSEIFDDQFSVERPDGSNFTLKIRSTKLEDSAMYFCASTPRTASSGNTIYFGEGSWLTVV.

CDR3 loop: CATRGGWADTQYF. The CDR3 nucleotides are TGTGCCACCCGGGGGGGCTGGGCAGATACGCAGTATTTT. This chain uses TRBV28 with TRBJ2-3, with 8 bases lining up with TRBD2. This CDR3 region has 13 residues. V trimming: 10 bases; J trimming: 4 bases; junction bases outside the gene matches: 7. Germline lookup yields CDR1 MDHEN and CDR2 SYDVKM.

The chain links TRBV9 to TRBJ1-2, with D tentatively TRBD1 (5 bases). V was pared by 3 bases and J by 0 bases, with 6 bases between. Germline V gives CDR1 SGDLS, CDR2 YYNGEE. This CDR3 has 13 residues. The DNA of the CDR3 is TGTGCCAGCAGCGCGGGGCCTAACTATGGCTACACCTTC. Translated, it gives CASSAGPNYGYTF.

V gene TRBV19 combines with J gene TRBJ1-1; D is possibly TRBD1 (5 bases). The germline CDR1 and CDR2 sequences are LNHDA and SQIVND (reference sequence). Trimming removed 4 bases from V and 1 base from J, with 7 bases in between. The CDR3 loop spans 13 amino acids. The CDR3 region has the DNA TGTGCCAGTAGTACGACAGAGAACACTGAAGCTTTCTTT. This encodes CASSTTENTEAFF.

In DNA, the CDR3 is TGTGCCAGCAGCCCGGGGGGAGAGTATGAGCAGTTCTTC. Its translation is CASSPGGEYEQFF. This chain joins TRBV11-3 and TRBJ2-1, with 7 bases matching TRBD2. The CDR3 spans 13 residues. The germline V gene has CDR1 SGHNT and CDR2 YENEEA. The junction had 6 bases not matched to a gene; V was cut back by 5 bases and J by 8 bases.

DNA for the CDR3: TGTGCCAGCAGCCCCTCGGTGTCTTCGGTCTACGAGCAGTACTTC. It translates to CASSPSVSSVYEQYF. The chain combines TRBV7-8 with TRBJ2-7; no clear D gene. The V end was cut by 5 bases, the J end by 3 bases, with 17 bases between. CDR3 length: 15 residues. From germline, CDR1 is SGHVS and CDR2 FQNEAQ.